These 4 T cell receptor beta chains share one sample of origin, sequenced in a study of T cells after yellow fever vaccination. Via MiXCR, TCRdb re-called the 5' RACE reads, giving one row per CDR3 protein. The data contain 300,000 to 400,000 distinct CDR3 sequences, almost 4% of them singletons. Sequencing used PBMCs, obtained 5 days after the yellow fever booster vaccination. These receptors originate from a man aged 18 to 29 who received the YFV17D yellow fever vaccine.

This clonotype occurred a few times. The V and J genes are TRBV28 and TRBJ2-1, with TRBD1 matching over 8 bases. Germline CDR1 and CDR2: MDHEN and SYDVKM. The trim removed 6 bases at V and 6 bases at J, leaving 13 bases unmatched. This CDR3 spans 16 amino acids. CDR3 bases: TGTGCCAGCAGCCCCCCTGGCAGGGGGCCGAGCAATGAGCAGTTCTTC. Translating gives CASSPPGRGPSNEQFF.

The sample holds many counts of this clonotype. CDR3 amino acids: CASSRSPGTAGNTIYF. The CDR3 DNA follows: TGTGCCAGCAGCCGATCGCCCGGGACAGCTGGAAACACCATATATTTT. J is TRBJ1-3 and V is TRBV7-2; 7 bases agree with TRBD1. Losses at the gene ends were 5 bases for V and 2 bases for J; bases not matched to a gene: 9. CDR3 length: 16 amino acids. Germline CDR1 SGHTA, CDR2 FQGNSA. The whole variable domain, remainder taken from reference TRBV7-2 and TRBJ1-3, is GAGVSQSPSNKVTEKGKDVELRCDPISGHTALYWYRQSLGQGLEFLIYFQGNSAPDKSGLPSDRFSAERTGGSVSTLTIQRTQQEDSAVYLCASSRSPGTAGNTIYFGEGSWLTVV.

This clonotype was detected ten times or more. The chain combines TRBV12-3 or TRBV12-4 with TRBJ1-1; TRBD1 is a possible D gene (6 bases). Trimming pared 4 bases from V and 5 bases from J, leaving 11 bases between. The CDR3 runs 13 residues. The CDR3 is CASSSRGGTEAFF. CDR3 bases: TGTGCCAGCAGTTCCAGGGGTGGGACTGAAGCTTTCTTT.

This clonotype was found many times. The chain recombines TRBV7-2 with TRBJ1-1; D not certain. CDR1 SGHTA and CDR2 FQGNSA come from the germline V gene. V was clipped by 5 bases and J by 0 bases, with 13 bases between them. This CDR3 contains 15 residues. The CDR3 bases are TGTGCCAGCAGCCCCCTTCCGGGCGTGAACACTGAAGCTTTCTTT. Its translation is CASSPLPGVNTEAFF. Full variable domain (rest looked up from reference TRBV7-2 and TRBJ1-1): GAGVSQSPSNKVTEKGKDVELRCDPISGHTALYWYRQSLGQGLEFLIYFQGNSAPDKSGLPSDRFSAERTGGSVSTLTIQRTQQEDSAVYLCASSPLPGVNTEAFFGQGTRLTVV.